The 21 T cell receptor beta chains given below trace back to one sample, sequenced in a study of T cells in Graves' hyperthyroidism and ophthalmopathy. RNA transcripts yielded amplified TCR beta CDR3 regions. First-round RT-PCR with HTBI primers amplified the TCR CDR3 region. TCRdb passed the multiplex PCR reads through MiXCR, listing each CDR3 protein once. The table records roughly 500,000 distinct CDR3 sequences, about 16% of them present only once. The sample comprised blood. Receptor source: a woman in her 30s with Graves' ophthalmopathy.

The chain has TRBV7-2 and TRBJ1-5, with D possibly being TRBD1 (6 bases). In germline, CDR1 is SGHTA, CDR2 FQGNSA. Trimming cost V 7 bases and J 4 bases, with 11 bases left between them. The CDR3 extends over 13 amino acids. The CDR3 reads CASTRGYNQPQHF. Written as DNA, the CDR3 is TGTGCCAGCACCAGGGGTTATAATCAGCCCCAGCATTTT.

This clonotype was observed at least ten times. The rearrangement uses TRBV7-2 and TRBJ2-1; 9 bases agree with TRBD2. This CDR3 has 14 amino acids. J gave up 10 bases and V 1 base, and 5 bases lay outside the gene matches. In germline, CDR1 is SGHTA, CDR2 FQGNSA. The CDR3 sequence: CASSLGGRALEQFF. For the CDR3, the DNA is TGTGCCAGCAGCTTAGGCGGGAGGGCATTAGAGCAGTTCTTC.

The rearrangement uses TRBV6-1 and TRBJ2-7; 7 bases match TRBD1. The CDR3 has 14 amino acids. The V and J ends lost 6 bases and 3 bases, in that order; junction bases with no gene match: 8. CDR1 is MNHNS, CDR2 SASEGT, per germline. This CDR3 reads CASRSDRAGYEQYF. CDR3 DNA: TGTGCCAGCAGGTCCGACAGGGCGGGCTACGAGCAGTACTTC.

About this clonotype: A much larger clonotype is one base distant, so this may be a read error. The J gene is TRBJ2-1, the V gene TRBV20-1; D may be TRBD1 (6 bases). Trimming stripped 0 bases from V and 7 bases from J, with 16 bases between. In germline, CDR1 is DFQATT, CDR2 SNEGSKA (reference sequence). The CDR3 covers 15 residues. In DNA form, the CDR3 reads TGCAGTGCTAGAGATCGGACAGTAACCTGGAATGAGCAGTTCTTC. Its protein is CSARDRTVTWNEQFF.

This clonotype was found many times. V and J are TRBV7-2 and TRBJ2-5, with D possibly TRBD2 on 6 matching bases. Germline V lookup: CDR1 SGHTA, CDR2 FQGNSA. V lost 6 bases, J lost 2 bases, and 13 bases lay in between. CDR3 size: 14 residues. The DNA for the CDR3 is TGTGCCAGCAGGAGTCTAGCGATTCAAGAGACCCAGTACTTC. This sequence encodes CASRSLAIQETQYF.

In the case of this clonotype: This sequence may be a read error, since a much larger clone differs from it by one base. The gene calls are TRBV5-1 and TRBJ2-1; tentative D call: TRBD2 (6 bases). Germline CDR1 is SGHRS and CDR2 is YFSETQ. The CDR3 covers 15 residues. The CDR3, as DNA: TGCGCCAGCAGCTTGGGAGCTAGCGAGTCCAATGAGCGGTTCTTC. As protein: CASSLGASESNERFF.

Worth noting for this clonotype: This may arise from a read error, as a much more abundant clone is one base away. This chain uses TRBV10-3 with TRBJ2-5, with 9 bases aligning to TRBD2. Looked up from germline, CDR1 is ENHRY and CDR2 is SYGVKD. The CDR3 sequence is 14 residues long. In DNA form, the CDR3 reads TGTACCATATCTAAGCGGGAGGAGGGAGAGACCCAGTACTTC. Protein: CTISKREEGETQYF.

This clonotype was seen at least ten times. This chain joins TRBV27 and TRBJ2-3, with a weak D call TRBD2 (6 bases). Per germline, CDR1 MNHEY and CDR2 SMNVEV (reference sequence). V was pared by 8 bases and J by 2 bases, with 17 bases between. CDR3 size: 15 residues. Here the CDR3 DNA reads TGTGCCAGCGACGATAGCGGAGTAGACACAGATACGCAGTATTTT. It is translated as CASDDSGVDTDTQYF.

Only a few counts were recorded for this clonotype. This chain links TRBV10-3 with TRBJ2-5; 10 bases line up with TRBD1. Per the germline V gene, CDR1 is ENHRY and CDR2 is SYGVKD. This CDR3 contains 14 residues. V lost 9 bases and J lost 6; bases outside the gene matches: 10. This CDR3 reads CAITGTGDIKTQYF. In DNA, the CDR3 is TGTGCCATAACCGGGACAGGGGACATTAAGACCCAGTACTTC.

This clonotype has only a few counts. The chain carries TRBV6-1 and TRBJ1-5, with a tentative D call TRBD1 (5 bases). V lost 5 bases and J 4 bases, leaving 9 bases between the germline ends. Germline CDR1 is MNHNS and CDR2 is SASEGT. This CDR3 has 13 amino acids. CDR3 nucleotides: TGTGCCAGCAGTTCATGGGGGAATCAGCCCCAGCATTTT. This codes for CASSSWGNQPQHF.

The chain carries TRBV6-5 and TRBJ2-6, with a possible D match to TRBD2 (5 bases). Germline V lookup: CDR1 MNHEY, CDR2 SVGAGI. This CDR3 spans 18 amino acids. V shed 2 bases and J shed 1 base, with 15 bases lying between them. Here the CDR3 reads CASSYEVGLRSGANVLTF. Written as DNA, the CDR3 is TGTGCCAGCAGTTACGAAGTCGGACTCAGGTCTGGGGCCAACGTCCTGACTTTC.

This clonotype has a count of ten or more. The chain is built from TRBV28 and TRBJ2-2; 9 bases align to TRBD2. The trim removed 6 bases at V and 5 bases at J, leaving 7 bases unmatched. From germline, CDR1 is MDHEN and CDR2 SYDVKM. This CDR3 spans 15 amino acids. The CDR3 spells CASRRNSGRTGELFF. Written as DNA, the CDR3 is TGTGCCAGCAGGCGCAATAGCGGGAGAACCGGGGAGCTGTTTTTT.

This clonotype was counted a single time. The chain couples TRBV4-3 to TRBJ1-5; the D gene is possibly TRBD1 (5 bases). The CDR3 covers 16 residues. Trimming shortened V by 3 bases and J by 6 bases, and 18 bases separated the two germline ends. CDR1 is LGHNA and CDR2 is YSLEER in the germline V gene. CDR3 nucleotide sequence: TGCGCCAGCAGCCACCCCCCGAACAGGTACACTCAGCCCCAGCATTTT. Translating gives CASSHPPNRYTQPQHF.

This clonotype showed up many times. The gene calls are TRBV27 and TRBJ1-1; 7 bases are shared with TRBD1. Per germline, CDR1 MNHEY and CDR2 SMNVEV (reference sequence). J gave up 3 bases and V 2 bases, and 6 bases lay outside the gene matches. This CDR3 region has 15 residues. The CDR3 bases are TGTGCCAGCAGTTTAGACAGGGAGGGGTACACTGAAGCTTTCTTT. It is translated as CASSLDREGYTEAFF.

This clonotype was seen repeatedly, ten times or more. V gene TRBV7-2 combines with J gene TRBJ2-1; 7 bases are shared with TRBD2. Per the germline V gene, CDR1 is SGHTA and CDR2 is FQGNSA. This CDR3 region has 16 residues. Trimming removed 4 bases from V and 1 base from J; junction bases left unmatched: 7. The CDR3 DNA reads as TGTGCCAGCAGCTCAAACCCTAGCGGATCCTACAATGAGCAGTTCTTC. Translation gives CASSSNPSGSYNEQFF. Filled out from reference TRBV7-2 and TRBJ2-1, the complete variable domain reads GAGVSQSPSNKVTEKGKDVELRCDPISGHTALYWYRQSLGQGLEFLIYFQGNSAPDKSGLPSDRFSAERTGGSVSTLTIQRTQQEDSAVYLCASSSNPSGSYNEQFFGPGTRLTVL.

This clonotype was found a few times. The rearrangement joins TRBV18 to TRBJ2-3; D gene ambiguous. V lost 6 bases to trimming and J lost 2 bases, with 12 bases between them. Germline assignment: CDR1 KGHSH and CDR2 LQKENI. The CDR3 has 14 residues. In nucleotides, the CDR3 is TGTGCCAGCTCCATACGCCGAGCCACAGATACGCAGTATTTT. Amino acid sequence: CASSIRRATDTQYF.

The rearrangement joins TRBV4-3 to TRBJ2-1, with D perhaps matching TRBD1 or TRBD2 (6 bases each). Trimming pared 3 bases from V and 0 bases from J, leaving 12 bases between. From germline, CDR1 is LGHNA and CDR2 YSLEER. This CDR3 has 16 amino acids. CDR3: CASSHRRGSSYNEQFF. Written as DNA, the CDR3 is TGCGCCAGCAGCCATAGGAGGGGGAGCTCCTACAATGAGCAGTTCTTC.

The table lists this clonotype with a few counts. The chain employs TRBV5-1 and TRBJ2-1; 9 bases align to TRBD2. V was pared by 3 bases and J by 5 bases, with 12 bases of the junction left unmatched. The CDR3 extends over 17 amino acids. Germline V gene sequence: CDR1 SGHRS, CDR2 YFSETQ. CDR3 nucleotide sequence: TGCGCCAGCAGCTATAACCTAGAAGCGGGAGGCCACAATGAGCAGTTCTTC. Protein: CASSYNLEAGGHNEQFF.

The sample holds many counts of this clonotype. The rearrangement joins TRBV24-1 to TRBJ1-2; D call uncertain. The V gene lost 4 bases and the J gene lost 4 bases, with 15 bases spanning the gap. Germline CDR1 KGHDR, CDR2 SFDVKD. CDR3 length equals 15 residues. The CDR3 sequence is CATSDSRETFYGYTF. Written as DNA, the CDR3 is TGTGCCACCAGTGACTCAAGGGAAACTTTCTATGGCTACACCTTC.

The rearrangement links TRBV13 to TRBJ2-1; TRBD2 aligns across 7 bases. This CDR3 is 15 amino acids long. CDR1 and CDR2 (germline): PRHDT, FYEKMQ (reference sequence). Germline trimming cut 4 bases from V and 7 bases from J; bases unmatched to any gene: 10. CDR3 in DNA: TGTGCCAGCAGCTCTTGGACTAGTCCGGAAAATGAGCAGTTCTTC. As protein: CASSSWTSPENEQFF.

The chain is built from TRBV27 and TRBJ2-3, with 7 positions matching TRBD2. Losses at the gene ends were 1 base for V and 1 base for J; bases not matched to a gene: 5. Germline V gives CDR1 MNHEY, CDR2 SMNVEV (reference sequence). This CDR3 is 16 amino acids long. The CDR3 DNA reads as TGTGCCAGCAGTTTATTCGGGGGGTTAGGCACAGATACGCAGTATTTT. This encodes CASSLFGGLGTDTQYF.